Each of the 31 T cell receptor beta chains below was sequenced from the same sample in a study of pediatric ulcerative colitis. One to two pinch biopsies were taken from the rectum during colonoscopy. Repertoires were generated with immunoSEQ multiplex PCR, while TCRdb's copy carries only in-frame clones and drops some. This sample carries 40,000 to 55,000 clones, 78% of them seen once, and the ten largest clones take over 3%. Sequencing used gut tissue. All receptors derive from a girl aged 10 to 17 with moderate ulcerative colitis.

This clone was picked up one time. This rearrangement joins TRBV6-6 to TRBJ1-4; 10 nucleotides match TRBD1. The CDR3 has 14 amino acids. Germline V CDR1 and CDR2: MNHNY, SVGAGI (reference sequence). J gave up 6 bases and V 6 bases, and 4 bases lay outside the gene matches. The CDR3 protein is CASRTGTGDEKLFF. CDR3 nucleotide sequence: TGTGCCAGCAGGACTGGGACAGGGGATGAAAAACTGTTTTTT.

This clone appeared a few times. This rearrangement joins TRBV27 to TRBJ2-2; D remains ambiguous. CDR1 and CDR2 (germline): MNHEY, SMNVEV (reference sequence). The CDR3 runs to 14 residues. The ends were cut back, 6 bases at V and 1 base at J, with 9 bases in the middle. The CDR3 sequence is CASRPTRNTGELFF. The CDR3 region has the DNA TGTGCCAGCAGGCCGACACGGAACACCGGGGAGCTGTTTTTT.

The table lists this clone with a few counts. The V gene is TRBV7-9, the J gene TRBJ2-7; no firm D call. From germline, CDR1 is SEHNR and CDR2 FQNEAQ (reference sequence). The CDR3 is made up of 14 amino acids. Trimming removed 1 base at V and 2 bases at J, with 9 bases between. The chain's CDR3 is CASSLGVTTYEQYF. The DNA for the CDR3 is TGTGCCAGCAGCTTAGGGGTTACCACCTACGAGCAGTACTTC.

The V call is TRBV5-1, the J call TRBJ1-1; 7 bases line up with TRBD1. The CDR3 is made up of 13 amino acids. J lost 7 bases, V lost 5 bases, and 8 bases had no gene match. Germline V gene data show CDR1 as SGHRS and CDR2 as YFSETQ. The CDR3 DNA is TGCGCCAGCAGGGCGACAGGGACCCTTGAAGCTTTCTTT. The encoded protein is CASRATGTLEAFF.

V is TRBV9 and J is TRBJ1-1; D is unclear. Trimming shortened V by 0 bases and J by 0 bases, and 9 bases separated the two germline ends. The germline gives CDR1 SGDLS, CDR2 YYNGEE. The CDR3 totals 15 residues. As DNA, the CDR3 is TGTGCCAGCAGCGTAGGTGGCGGATTGAACACTGAAGCTTTCTTT. Protein product: CASSVGGGLNTEAFF.

In its sample, this clone was seen a few times. The CDR3 coding sequence is TGTGCCAGCACCTCTGGACAGAACACTGAAGCTTTCTTT. It yields the protein CASTSGQNTEAFF. The chain combines TRBV4-2 with TRBJ1-1, with D possibly matching TRBD1 (5 bases). V gave up 7 bases and J gave up 1 base, with 10 bases separating them. The CDR3 has 13 amino acids. The germline gives CDR1 LGHNA, CDR2 YNFKEQ.

The V gene is TRBV5-1, the J gene TRBJ2-7; the D gene could be TRBD1 or TRBD2 (5 bases each). The CDR3 totals 13 residues. CDR1 and CDR2 from the germline V gene are SGHRS and YFSETQ. The V gene lost 4 bases and the J gene lost 2 bases, with 10 bases spanning the gap. The CDR3, as DNA: TGCGCCAGCAGCGCTGGGACGGCCTACGAGCAGTACTTC. Amino acids: CASSAGTAYEQYF.

V gene TRBV6-4 combines with J gene TRBJ2-3; perhaps TRBD2 as D (7 bases). V was trimmed by 2 bases and J by 2 bases, leaving 8 bases between them. The CDR3 is 14 residues long. CDR1 is MRHNA, CDR2 SNTAGT, per germline. The CDR3 DNA reads as TGTGCCAGCAGTGACGGGGGGGCCACAGATACGCAGTATTTT. Translated: CASSDGGATDTQYF.

CDR3 residues: CASSLAPTERSYEQYF. The CDR3 region has the DNA TGTGCCAGCAGCTTGGCCCCGACAGAGAGATCCTACGAGCAGTACTTC. The V gene is TRBV5-4, the J gene TRBJ2-7; D may be TRBD1 (5 bases). This CDR3 has 16 amino acids. Trimming cost V 0 bases and J 1 base, with 14 bases left between them. Germline V CDR1 and CDR2: SGHNT, YYREEE (reference sequence).

The CDR3 spells CASSLAGPYSNQPQHF. The DNA for the CDR3 is TGTGCCAGCAGTTTAGCAGGGCCGTATAGCAATCAGCCCCAGCATTTT. The gene calls are TRBV27 and TRBJ1-5, with a possible D match to TRBD1 (5 bases). Trimming removed 2 bases from V and 0 bases from J, with 11 bases in between. There are 16 residues in the CDR3. The germline CDR1 and CDR2 sequences are MNHEY and SMNVEV (reference sequence).

The V call is TRBV7-2, the J call TRBJ1-5; unclear D gene. Trimming stripped 2 bases from V and 0 bases from J, with 8 bases between. The CDR3 extends over 15 amino acids. Germline values: CDR1 SGHTA, CDR2 FQGNSA. In DNA, the CDR3 is TGTGCCAGCAGCTTAACGGCGATTAGCAATCAGCCCCAGCATTTT. Its translation: CASSLTAISNQPQHF. Looking up the rest from reference TRBV7-2 and TRBJ1-5 gives the full variable domain: GAGVSQSPSNKVTEKGKDVELRCDPISGHTALYWYRQSLGQGLEFLIYFQGNSAPDKSGLPSDRFSAERTGGSVSTLTIQRTQQEDSAVYLCASSLTAISNQPQHFGDGTRLSIL.

J is TRBJ2-7 and V is TRBV6-1, with TRBD2 matching over 7 bases. CDR1 MNHNS and CDR2 SASEGT come from the germline V gene. J gave up 0 bases and V 6 bases, and 2 bases lay outside the gene matches. The length of the CDR3 is 13 residues. The CDR3 reads CASRREGSYEQYF. CDR3 in DNA: TGTGCCAGCAGGAGGGAGGGCTCCTACGAGCAGTACTTC.

The CDR3 nucleotides are TGCGCCAGCAGCCAAGACAGGGCCTATGGCTACACCTTC. Translation: CASSQDRAYGYTF. The chain is built from TRBV4-1 and TRBJ1-2; weak D call: TRBD1 (5 bases). Trimming removed 0 bases at V and 4 bases at J, with 6 bases between. The CDR3 runs to 13 residues. Germline V CDR1 and CDR2: MGHRA, YSYEKL.

The rearrangement joins TRBV5-5 to TRBJ2-1; D might be TRBD2 (5 bases). The CDR3 covers 12 residues. Looked up from germline, CDR1 is SGHKS and CDR2 is YYEKEE (reference sequence). With 4 bases removed from V and 8 bases from J, the gap between germline ends came to 10 bases. In DNA form, the CDR3 reads TGTGCCAGCAGCGTCACTAGGGATGAGCAGTTCTTC. Its translation is CASSVTRDEQFF.

The chain couples TRBV27 to TRBJ1-4, with a weak D call TRBD1 (6 bases). This CDR3 contains 14 residues. Germline lookup yields CDR1 MNHEY and CDR2 SMNVEV (reference sequence). V lost 1 base and J 7 bases, leaving 10 bases between the germline ends. The CDR3 protein is CASSLFWDTEKLFF. In DNA, the CDR3 is TGTGCCAGCAGTTTATTTTGGGACACTGAAAAACTGTTTTTT.

The chain links TRBV11-2 to TRBJ1-1; D gene unclear. CDR3 length: 12 amino acids. Germline V gene sequence: CDR1 SGHAT, CDR2 FQNNGV. Trimming stripped 5 bases from V and 5 bases from J, with 9 bases between. CDR3 in DNA: TGTGCCAGCAGCGTCGACCGGACTGAAGCTTTCTTT. It yields the protein CASSVDRTEAFF.

The chain is built from TRBV5-1 and TRBJ1-1; TRBD1 matches at 11 bases. The CDR3 extends over 15 amino acids. Germline CDR1 and CDR2: SGHRS and YFSETQ. Trimming at V came to 4 bases and at J to 0 bases, leaving 2 bases not matched to a gene. The CDR3 DNA follows: TGCGCCAGCAGCCGGACAGGGGGCGTGAACACTGAAGCTTTCTTT. It is translated as CASSRTGGVNTEAFF.

The CDR3 DNA follows: TGTGCCAGCAGCTTGGCAGCGGGAGCCAATGAGCAGTTCTTC. Residues: CASSLAAGANEQFF. This chain connects TRBV5-5 to TRBJ2-1; 8 bases match TRBD2. Germline assignment: CDR1 SGHKS and CDR2 YYEKEE (reference sequence). This CDR3 spans 14 amino acids. The V segment lost 0 bases and the J segment 6 bases; nucleotides outside the gene matches: 2. Based on the CDR3 plus reference TRBV5-5 and TRBJ2-1, the full variable domain is DAGVTQSPTHLIKTRGQQVTLRCSPISGHKSVSWYQQVLGQGPQFIFQYYEKEERGRGNFPDRFSARQFPNYSSELNVNALLLGDSALYLCASSLAAGANEQFFGPGTRLTVL.

Within the sample, this clone is medium-sized. The J gene is TRBJ1-2, the V gene TRBV6-1; 7 nucleotides align to TRBD1. J was trimmed by 3 bases and V by 7 bases; bases with no gene match: 5. The CDR3 runs to 13 residues. Germline CDR1 reads MNHNS; CDR2 reads SASEGT. CDR3 DNA: TGTGCCAGCAAGCTAGGGACAGACTATGGCTACACCTTC. It specifies CASKLGTDYGYTF.

This chain links TRBV10-3 with TRBJ2-5; the D is unclear. Germline V gene data show CDR1 as ENHRY and CDR2 as SYGVKD. V was cut by 4 bases and J by 3 bases, with 15 bases left in between. The CDR3 loop spans 15 amino acids. CDR3 coding DNA: TGTGCCATCAGTGCGCGGAAAAGGTCAGAAGAGACCCAGTACTTC. This codes for CAISARKRSEETQYF.

This rearrangement joins TRBV7-8 to TRBJ2-2, with TRBD2 identical over 9 bases. V was pared by 1 base and J by 6 bases, with 3 bases of the junction left unmatched. The CDR3 runs to 15 residues. Germline-derived CDR1 and CDR2 are SGHVS and FQNEAQ. This chain's CDR3 is CASSLVAGEAGELFF. CDR3 nucleotide sequence: TGTGCCAGCAGCTTAGTAGCGGGGGAGGCCGGGGAGCTGTTTTTT.

The J gene is TRBJ2-7, the V gene TRBV7-2; 7 bases fit TRBD2. The ends lost 5 bases at V and 9 bases at J; junction bases unmatched: 10. There are 13 residues in the CDR3. Germline CDR1 reads SGHTA; CDR2 reads FQGNSA. Here the CDR3 DNA reads TGTGCCAGCAGCCGGGACTATGCTACGGGGCAGTACTTC. As protein: CASSRDYATGQYF.

The CDR3 here is CSVISDFSGANVLTF. CDR3 sequence (DNA): TGCAGCGTTATCTCGGACTTCTCTGGGGCCAACGTCCTGACTTTC. The rearrangement uses TRBV29-1 and TRBJ2-6; the D gene is possibly TRBD2 (5 bases). V was cut by 5 bases and J by 0 bases, with 11 bases left in between. Germline CDR1 is SQVTM and CDR2 is ANQGSEA. The CDR3 is 15 residues long.

The count of this clone is one. The chain carries TRBV5-8 and TRBJ2-3, with D perhaps assigned TRBD1 or TRBD2 (5 bases each). V lost 1 base and J lost 5, with 20 bases in between. There are 17 residues in the CDR3. The germline V gene has CDR1 SGHTS and CDR2 YDEGEE. The chain's CDR3 is CASSLMWDVQPEDTQYF. The CDR3 nucleotides are TGTGCCAGCAGCTTGATGTGGGACGTACAGCCTGAAGATACGCAGTATTTT.

V usage is TRBV5-1 and J usage is TRBJ1-2; TRBD1 agrees at 10 bases. This CDR3 has 21 residues. Per germline, CDR1 SGHRS and CDR2 YFSETQ. V trimming: 1 base; J trimming: 5 bases; junction bases outside the gene matches: 23. CDR3 nucleotides: TGCGCCAGCAGCTTGAGCCGGGACAGGGGAAAGGACGGGCGGACTCTTTATGGCTACACCTTC. The encoded protein is CASSLSRDRGKDGRTLYGYTF.

This clone has only a few counts. CDR3 loop: CASSSTSGGNIQYF. In DNA form, the CDR3 reads TGTGCCAGCAGCTCTACTAGCGGGGGGAACATTCAGTACTTC. The gene calls are TRBV7-3 and TRBJ2-4; TRBD2 agrees at 12 bases. Germline loops: CDR1 SGHTA, CDR2 FQGTGA. The CDR3 is 14 residues long. V shed 4 bases, J shed 7 bases, and the junction held 2 bases outside the gene matches. The full variable domain, with the rest looked up from reference TRBV7-3 and TRBJ2-4, is GAGVSQTPSNKVTEKGKYVELRCDPISGHTALYWYRQSLGQGPEFLIYFQGTGAADDSGLPNDRFFAVRPEGSVSTLKIQRTERGDSAVYLCASSSTSGGNIQYFGAGTRLSVL.

This clone turned up a few times. The J gene is TRBJ1-1, the V gene TRBV19; no reliable D call. This CDR3 region has 13 residues. Trimming removed 6 bases from V and 8 bases from J, with 16 bases in between. CDR1 and CDR2 from the germline V gene are LNHDA and SQIVND (reference sequence). The CDR3 DNA reads TGTGCCAGTAGACTACTCCCGGGGTCAGAAGCTTTCTTT. The encoded protein is CASRLLPGSEAFF.

This clone was seen a few times. The chain combines TRBV30 with TRBJ1-1, with D unresolved. The CDR3 is 13 amino acids. Germline V gene data show CDR1 as GTSNPN and CDR2 as SVGIG (reference sequence). The V gene lost 2 bases and the J gene lost 4 bases, with 11 bases spanning the gap. The CDR3 reads CAWSLRISTEAFF. The CDR3 DNA reads TGTGCCTGGAGTTTGCGAATTTCCACTGAAGCTTTCTTT.

This clone was seen just once. CDR3 sequence: CASSPRPGLAGPSSYEQYF. The CDR3 DNA sequence: TGTGCCAGCAGCCCTCGACCGGGACTAGCGGGGCCCAGCTCCTACGAGCAGTACTTC. The chain recombines TRBV9 with TRBJ2-5; 13 bases match TRBD2. The DNA end favors TRBJ2-7, so the J call may be wrong. Germline V lookup: CDR1 SGDLS, CDR2 YYNGEE. This CDR3 has 19 residues.

This clone was observed once. V usage is TRBV7-9 and J usage is TRBJ2-3; D is unclear. CDR3 length equals 12 residues. Trimming pared 5 bases from V and 2 bases from J, leaving 5 bases between. Per the germline V gene, CDR1 is SEHNR and CDR2 is FQNEAQ (reference sequence). This CDR3 is CASSQSTDTQYF. The CDR3 DNA sequence: TGTGCCAGCAGCCAATCCACAGATACGCAGTATTTT.

The chain links TRBV9 to TRBJ2-7; D tentatively reads TRBD1 or TRBD2 (6 bases each). Looked up from germline, CDR1 is SGDLS and CDR2 is YYNGEE. The CDR3 length is 15 residues. V was shortened by 0 bases and J by 1 base, with 11 bases between the two germline ends. The CDR3 loop reads CASSVGGAGSYEQYF. The DNA of the CDR3 is TGTGCCAGCAGCGTAGGGGGGGCCGGTTCCTACGAGCAGTACTTC.